This TCR beta chain was obtained from a study of blood T cells in healthy people across ages. This clonotype was counted a single time. Sample-barcoded 5' priming and a J-beta primer mix drove a second PCR of about 6 to 12 cycles. TCRdb re-called the 5' RACE reads through MiXCR, storing one row per CDR3 protein. The sample contains about 650,000 distinct CDR3 sequences, roughly 32% of which appear only once. This CDR3 contains 17 residues. V gave up 4 bases and J gave up 1 base, with 20 bases separating them. Germline CDR1 reads SGHRS; CDR2 reads YFSETQ. The TCR originated in a woman older than 75 in good health. Specimen: blood. The V gene is TRBV5-1, the J gene TRBJ1-1, with D possibly TRBD1 on 5 matching bases. The CDR3 region is CASSRLPGPNQNTEAFF. In DNA, the CDR3 is TGCGCCAGCAGCAGATTACCGGGACCTAACCAGAACACTGAAGCTTTCTTT. The variable domain in full, with the rest retrieved from reference TRBV5-1 and TRBJ1-1, is KAGVTQTPRYLIKTRGQQVTLSCSPISGHRSVSWYQQTPGQGLQFLFEYFSETQRNKGNFPGRFSGRQFSNSRSEMNVSTLELGDSALYLCASSRLPGPNQNTEAFFGQGTRLTVV.